Each of the 5 T cell receptor beta chains below was sequenced from the same sample in a study of shared clonotypes between healthy human individuals (dated by TCRdb to the early 2020s). The library was generated by the immunoSEQ multiplex PCR assay. The immuneACCESS repertoire file appears here via TCRdb, limited to in-frame rearrangements. These files lack a portion of the clones; in checked studies, under half of the deficit traces to unresolved V genes, and the cause of the others is not known. The sample table contains millions of clones; only one count was recorded for around 90% of them. The top ten hold under 0.15% of the sample. Sequencing used naive CD4+ T cells sorted from blood. The sample's cell subset or site label, decoded: CD45RA+ positively selected. The receptors stem from a young man in good health.

This rearrangement joins TRBV27 to TRBJ2-7; TRBD1 aligns across 9 bases. Germline CDR1 and CDR2: MNHEY and SMNVEV (reference sequence). V lost 7 bases to trimming and J lost 4 bases; unmatched junction nucleotides: 5. This CDR3 comprises 13 residues. In DNA, the CDR3 is TGTGCCAGCAAGGGACAGGGCAATTACGAGCAGTACTTC. Translated: CASKGQGNYEQYF.

The chain combines TRBV10-3 with TRBJ2-7; D remains unclear. CDR1 is ENHRY and CDR2 is SYGVKD in the germline V gene. This CDR3 comprises 13 residues. Between the trimmed V and J ends, which lost 6 bases and 2 bases, there was a span of 11 bases. The CDR3 nucleotides are TGTGCCATCAGCACAGCGCCGACCTACGAGCAGTACTTC. Protein: CAISTAPTYEQYF.

CDR3 region: CASSNPRLAGGDEQYF. CDR3 sequence (DNA): TGTGCCAGCAGCAATCCGCGACTAGCGGGCGGGGACGAGCAGTACTTC. The genes are TRBV21-1 and TRBJ2-7; TRBD2, as called in the table, went unchecked against the DNA. TRBV21-1 corresponds to a pseudogene. There are 16 residues in the CDR3.

J is TRBJ2-7 and V is TRBV11-2, with 8 bases fitting TRBD1. The V gene's germline CDR1 is SGHAT and CDR2 FQNNGV. The CDR3 is 14 residues long. J lost 7 bases, V lost 4 bases, and 9 bases had no gene match. The CDR3 loop reads CASSSPGQGEEQYF. CDR3 in DNA: TGTGCCAGCAGCTCCCCCGGACAGGGTGAAGAGCAGTACTTC.

V is TRBV5-6 and J is TRBJ2-2; a possible D gene is TRBD2 (6 bases). CDR1 and CDR2 (germline): SGHDT, YYEEEE. The CDR3 is 16 residues long. The V and J ends lost 0 bases and 3 bases respectively, with 12 bases between them. This CDR3 reads CASSLVVQRDTGELFF. The CDR3 DNA reads TGTGCCAGCAGCTTGGTGGTCCAGCGGGACACCGGGGAGCTGTTTTTT.